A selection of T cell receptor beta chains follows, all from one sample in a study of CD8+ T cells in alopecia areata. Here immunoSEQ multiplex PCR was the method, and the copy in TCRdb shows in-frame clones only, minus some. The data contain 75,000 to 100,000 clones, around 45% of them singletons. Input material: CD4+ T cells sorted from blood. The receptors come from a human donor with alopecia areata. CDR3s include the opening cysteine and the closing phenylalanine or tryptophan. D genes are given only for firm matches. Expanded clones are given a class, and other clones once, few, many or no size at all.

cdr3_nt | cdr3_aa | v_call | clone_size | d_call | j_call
TGCGCCAGCAGCCAAGTTAGCGGGAGGGCCTTCGATACGCAGTATTTT | CASSQVSGRAFDTQYF | TRBV4-1 | few | TRBD2 | TRBJ2-3
TGTGCCTGGAGGCCGAAAGGGACAGAAAAACTGTTTTTT | CAWRPKGTEKLFF | TRBV30 | few | - | TRBJ1-4
TGTGCCAGCAGTACTGACAGGGACAATCAGCCCCAGCATTTT | CASSTDRDNQPQHF | TRBV6-6 | - | TRBD1 | TRBJ1-5
TGTGCCAGCAGCCCGGCCTACACAGATACGCAGTATTTT | CASSPAYTDTQYF | TRBV11-3 | - | - | TRBJ2-3
TGTGCCAGCAGCACTAGGTTATACGGTACAGATACGCAGTATTTT | CASSTRLYGTDTQYF | TRBV9 | - | - | TRBJ2-3
TGCAGCGCGCCTGACAGGACAGGGAAGGGTGAGCAGTTCTTC | CSAPDRTGKGEQFF | TRBV29-1 | few | TRBD1 | TRBJ2-1
TGCAGCGCCCGGGGGTCAGATACGCAGTATTTT | CSARGSDTQYF | TRBV29-1 | few | - | TRBJ2-3
TGCAGCGTTGAGGACAGGCTCTATGGCTACACCTTC | CSVEDRLYGYTF | TRBV29-1 | - | TRBD1 | TRBJ1-2
TGCGCCAGCAGCCTATTAGTGAAGACGGGGACAGATACGCAGTATTTT | CASSLLVKTGTDTQYF | TRBV4-1 | - | - | TRBJ2-3
TGTGCCAGCAGTAGGGCCAACACTGAAGCTTTCTTT | CASSRANTEAFF | TRBV6-5 | - | - | TRBJ1-1
TGTGCCAGCAGTCGGTCCCCGGCACCGGATTTT | CASSRSPAPDF | TRBV2 | many | - | TRBJ2-3
TGCGCCAGCAGCTTGGTGGGACAGGGGTTTGATGAGCAGTTCTTC | CASSLVGQGFDEQFF | TRBV5-1 | - | TRBD1 | TRBJ2-1
TGCAGTGCCCGGCGAGGGGTACTGTACTTC | CSARRGVLYF | TRBV20-1 | once | - | TRBJ2-7
TGCAGCGGGACCGGGACAGGGATTTTGGGTACGCAGTATTTT | CSGTGTGILGTQYF | TRBV29-1 | - | TRBD1 | TRBJ2-3
TGCGCCAGCGTTGGGACTAGCGGATACTACGAGCAGTACTTC | CASVGTSGYYEQYF | TRBV10-2 | - | TRBD2 | TRBJ2-7
TGTGCCTGGACCCACTCTTCCGATCAGCCCCAGCATTTT | CAWTHSSDQPQHF | TRBV30 | - | - | TRBJ1-5
TGTGCCAGCAGCAAACGGAGGGGGCAGTACTTC | CASSKRRGQYF | TRBV5-6 | - | - | TRBJ2-7
TGTGCCTGGAGTGTTAGTTGGACCCGGGACAGAAGTTACAATCAGCCCCAGCATTTT | CAWSVSWTRDRSYNQPQHF | TRBV30 | - | TRBD1 | TRBJ1-5
TGCAGCGTTGGTCGAGAAGGGACCCAGTACTTC | CSVGREGTQYF | TRBV29-1 | few | - | TRBJ2-5
TGTGCCAGCAACTTAGGACGTAGCAATCAGCCCCAGCATTTT | CASNLGRSNQPQHF | TRBV19 | few | - | TRBJ1-5
TGCGCCAGCAGCCATACGGGACTCGGCAAAAACATTCAGTACTTC | CASSHTGLGKNIQYF | TRBV4-1 | - | - | TRBJ2-4
TGCGCCAGCAGGGGGACAGGGGGCACTGAAGCTTTCTTT | CASRGTGGTEAFF | TRBV23-1 | few | TRBD1 | TRBJ1-1
TGTGCCTGGAGTTGGCTAGCGGGAGGATCCGGGGAGCTGTTTTTT | CAWSWLAGGSGELFF | TRBV30 | - | TRBD2 | TRBJ2-2
TGTGCCAGCAATACAGGGGGCGGATACACCGGGGAGCTGTTTTTT | CASNTGGGYTGELFF | TRBV9 | once | TRBD1 | TRBJ2-2
TGTGCCAGCAGTATCCCTGGGACAGGCTCTTACGAGCAGTACTTC | CASSIPGTGSYEQYF | TRBV28 | few | TRBD1 | TRBJ2-7
TGTGCCAGCAGGCCAAATTCCTACGAGCAGTACTTC | CASRPNSYEQYF | TRBV2 | - | - | TRBJ2-7
TGTGCCAGCAGTTCAGGGGGCGCCAGTGACACTGAAGCTTTCTTT | CASSSGGASDTEAFF | TRBV27 | - | TRBD1 | TRBJ1-1
TGCAGCGTTTCTGAAGGGGTTAATCAGCCCCAGCATTTT | CSVSEGVNQPQHF | TRBV29-1 | once | - | TRBJ1-5
TGCAGCGCCAAGACTAGCGGGGACTCCTACGAGCAGTACTTC | CSAKTSGDSYEQYF | TRBV29-1 | few | TRBD2 | TRBJ2-7
TGTGCCAGCAGCCAGGGGGGGACAGGGTCCTACAATGAGCAGTTCTTC | CASSQGGTGSYNEQFF | TRBV28 | many | TRBD1 | TRBJ2-1
TGTGCCAGCAGCTTAGAATCTGGGACCTACGAGCAGTACTTC | CASSLESGTYEQYF | TRBV28 | - | - | TRBJ2-7
TGTGCCAGCAACTGGGACAGTAATGAAAAACTGTTTTTT | CASNWDSNEKLFF | TRBV2 | few | TRBD1 | TRBJ1-4
TGTGCCTGGCCCCTTACTAGCGGGATCTACGAGCAGTACTTC | CAWPLTSGIYEQYF | TRBV30 | - | TRBD2 | TRBJ2-7
TGTGCCAGCAGGAGAGGACACACTGAAGCTTTCTTT | CASRRGHTEAFF | TRBV6-5 | - | - | TRBJ1-1
TGTGCCAGCAGCTTAGCGCGTAGTATTGACCGTGAGCAGTTCTTC | CASSLARSIDREQFF | TRBV7-9 | few | - | TRBJ2-1
TGTGCCAGCAGTGAGATGTTACGTACCTACGAGCAGTACTTC | CASSEMLRTYEQYF | TRBV2 | - | - | TRBJ2-7
TGTGCCAGCAGTGGACAGGTTCGGGATCAGCCCCAGCATTTT | CASSGQVRDQPQHF | TRBV2 | - | - | TRBJ1-5